This TCR beta chain derives from a study of early T cells in non-severe SARS-CoV-2 infection. Study results and caveats: Missing private and CD4 specificities, VDJdb matching favored anti-spike CD8 responses.

This clonotype was seen ten or more times. Its antigen remains unidentified. Germline-derived CDR1 and CDR2 are SGHTA and FQGTGA. The V end was cut by 2 bases, the J end by 2 bases, with 12 bases between. This CDR3 region has 16 residues. The TCR library protocol attached unique molecular identifiers to the individual cDNA molecules. TCRdb fed the 5' RACE reads into MiXCR, producing one record per CDR3 protein. This table holds some 60,000 distinct CDR3 sequences, about 9.1% found once. Sequences were obtained from whole blood. The chain joins TRBV7-3 to TRBJ2-2; D possibly matches TRBD1 or TRBD2 (5 bases each). The TCR was taken from an adult who was a healthcare worker with PCR-confirmed SARS-CoV-2 infection or an uninfected control (not recorded which). CDR3 bases: TGTGCCAGCAGCTTAGAGGGACCCAGAAACACCGGGGAGCTGTTTTTT. Its translation is CASSLEGPRNTGELFF.